The present T cell receptor beta chain was sequenced within a study of blood T cell repertoires in COVID-19. Using immunoSEQ multiplex PCR, the repertoire was profiled, and TCRdb retains in-frame clones only, with some absent. The profile covers 24,000 or so clones, with 85% to 90% appearing a single time and about 25% taken by the ten largest. The sample comprised peripheral blood. This receptor was identified in a human donor with active COVID-19. The donor label of this sample is uncertain.

CDR3 in amino acids: CSVDRTGTLDNEQFF. The CDR3 DNA sequence: TGCAGCGTTGATAGAACAGGGACCCTCGACAATGAGCAGTTCTTC. V gene TRBV29-1 combines with J gene TRBJ2-1; a weak D match, TRBD1 (6 bases). V was pared by 3 bases and J by 5 bases, with 17 bases between. This CDR3 region has 15 residues. Germline V gives CDR1 SQVTM, CDR2 ANQGSEA.